Following are 13 T cell receptor beta chains from one sample sequenced in a study of blood T cells in healthy people across ages. A second PCR of about 6 to 11 cycles used a sample-barcoded 5' primer and a J-beta primer mix. Each CDR3 protein gets one entry after TCRdb re-called the 5' RACE reads with MiXCR. The sample carries roughly 2 million distinct CDR3 sequences, 49% recorded once. Sequenced: blood. The source of these receptors is a woman aged 40 to 50 in good health.

The J gene is TRBJ1-5, the V gene TRBV18, with TRBD1 as a possible D gene (5 bases). Trimming took off 3 bases at V and 7 bases at J, with 10 bases between the two ends. Germline assignment: CDR1 KGHSH and CDR2 LQKENI. The CDR3 runs 13 residues. As DNA, the CDR3 is TGTGCCAGCTCACCGGGGACGGGGCAGCCCCAGCATTTT. Translated, it gives CASSPGTGQPQHF.

This clonotype was seen a few times. This sequence joins TRBV7-3 and TRBJ1-2; the match to TRBD1 covers 9 bases. In germline, CDR1 is SGHTA, CDR2 FQGTGA. The V segment lost 0 bases and the J segment 13 bases; nucleotides outside the gene matches: 21. This CDR3 has 18 residues. The CDR3 DNA follows: TGTGCCAGCAGCTTAACTGGACAGGGGCTTTTAGGGCCTAACGGTGTCACCTTC. This gives the protein CASSLTGQGLLGPNGVTF.

This chain uses TRBV25-1 with TRBJ2-1; 9 bases are shared with TRBD1. The CDR3 runs to 18 residues. CDR1 and CDR2 (germline): MGHDK, SYGVNS. Trimming removed 0 bases from V and 1 base from J; junction bases left unmatched: 7. CDR3 in amino acids: CASSEYFGTGRSYNEQFF. The CDR3 coding sequence is TGTGCCAGCAGTGAATATTTCGGGACAGGGAGGTCCTACAATGAGCAGTTCTTC. Filled out from reference TRBV25-1 and TRBJ2-1, the complete variable domain reads EADIYQTPRYLVIGTGKKITLECSQTMGHDKMYWYQQDPGMELHLIHYSYGVNSTEKGDLSSESTVSRIRTEHFPLTLESARPSHTSQYLCASSEYFGTGRSYNEQFFGPGTRLTVL.

This clonotype was counted a few times. V is TRBV7-2 and J is TRBJ2-1; the match to TRBD2 covers 12 bases. The end of the DNA fits TRBJ2-7 better, so the J call may be wrong. The germline V gene has CDR1 SGHTA and CDR2 FQGNSA. This CDR3 contains 15 residues. Here the CDR3 reads CASSKLAGGYNEQYF. The CDR3 DNA sequence: TGTGCCAGCAGCAAACTAGCGGGGGGTTACAATGAGCAGTACTTC.

The CDR3 bases are TGTGCCAGCTCACCAAACGCCGGGACAGGGGTCCTATCTAACTATGGCTACACCTTC. Translating gives CASSPNAGTGVLSNYGYTF. The chain employs TRBV18 and TRBJ1-2, with TRBD1 identical over 10 bases. The length of the CDR3 is 19 residues. Germline loops: CDR1 KGHSH, CDR2 LQKENI. After removal of 2 bases from V and 0 bases from J, the junction contained 12 bases not matched to a gene.

V is TRBV4-1 and J is TRBJ1-4, with D uncertain. The CDR3 consists of 13 residues. CDR1 is MGHRA, CDR2 YSYEKL, per germline. Trimming removed 2 bases at V and 10 bases at J, with 11 bases between. The CDR3 loop reads CASSQPGLVKLFF. The CDR3 DNA follows: TGCGCCAGCAGCCAACCCGGCCTTGTAAAACTGTTTTTT.

The genes are TRBV20-1 and TRBJ2-1; D remains unclear. V lost 3 bases to trimming and J lost 3 bases, with 15 bases between them. The CDR3 covers 15 residues. Germline V CDR1 and CDR2: DFQATT, SNEGSKA (reference sequence). CDR3: CSARVRRQVYNEQFF. DNA of the CDR3: TGCAGTGCTAGGGTTCGGCGTCAAGTCTACAATGAGCAGTTCTTC.

The gene calls are TRBV5-1 and TRBJ2-5, with D tentatively TRBD2 (7 bases). The V gene's germline CDR1 is SGHRS and CDR2 YFSETQ. This CDR3 spans 15 amino acids. Trimming left V 7 bases short and J 3 bases short, with 19 bases between. DNA for the CDR3: TGCGCCAGCTCGGGGGGCATGACTATCAAAGAGACCCAGTACTTC. It is translated as CASSGGMTIKETQYF.

This clonotype was picked up one time. The rearrangement uses TRBV5-8 and TRBJ2-1; perhaps TRBD1 as D (5 bases). The CDR3 consists of 14 residues. Per the germline V gene, CDR1 is SGHTS and CDR2 is YDEGEE. Trimming took 4 bases from V and 15 from J, leaving 23 bases between them. The CDR3 DNA reads as TGTGCCAGCAGCATCGAGACAGTGTCCCGTGTCTGGTTCTTC. Encoded protein: CASSIETVSRVWFF. The variable domain in full, completed from reference TRBV5-8 and TRBJ2-1, reads EAGVTQSPTHLIKTRGQQATLRCSPISGHTSVYWYQQALGLGLQFLLWYDEGEERNRGNFPPRFSGRQFPNYSSELNVNALELEDSALYLCASSIETVSRVWFFGPGTRLTVL.

A note on this clonotype: The final CDR3 position lacks the conserved phenylalanine or tryptophan, pointing to a likely read error. The V and J genes are TRBV20-1 and TRBJ2-7; D perhaps matches TRBD1 (5 bases). Germline V CDR1 and CDR2: DFQATT, SNEGSKA (reference sequence). The CDR3 is made up of 11 amino acids. The CDR3 spells CTTGHLYEQYL. In DNA, the CDR3 is TGCACTACAGGACACCTTTACGAGCAGTACTTA.

The CDR3 region is CASSLTSGRSQPQHF. The CDR3 nucleotides are TGTGCCAGCAGTTTAACGTCCGGGAGAAGTCAGCCCCAGCATTTT. The V gene is TRBV28, the J gene TRBJ1-5, with D uncertain. The CDR3 has 15 amino acids. V was trimmed by 2 bases and J by 6 bases, leaving 14 bases between them. The germline V gene encodes CDR1 MDHEN and CDR2 SYDVKM.

The rearrangement uses TRBV6-5 and TRBJ2-3; 7 positions agree with TRBD2. The CDR3 sequence is 13 residues long. Trimming took 4 bases from V and 7 from J; bases not matched to a gene: 5. Germline assignment: CDR1 MNHEY and CDR2 SVGAGI. CDR3 nucleotide sequence: TGTGCCAGCAGTTGGGTGGGGGGGAATACGCAGTATTTT. Translation gives CASSWVGGNTQYF.

This clonotype was recorded a few times. The V call is TRBV2, the J call TRBJ2-1, with TRBD2 matching over 11 bases. Trimming cost V 11 bases and J 12 bases; bases outside gene matches: 12. In germline, CDR1 is SNHLY, CDR2 FYNNEI. This CDR3 has 13 amino acids. The CDR3 DNA sequence: TGTGCCGGTAGGCCTACTAGCGGGGGAGGGCAGTTCTTC. Translating gives CAGRPTSGGGQFF.